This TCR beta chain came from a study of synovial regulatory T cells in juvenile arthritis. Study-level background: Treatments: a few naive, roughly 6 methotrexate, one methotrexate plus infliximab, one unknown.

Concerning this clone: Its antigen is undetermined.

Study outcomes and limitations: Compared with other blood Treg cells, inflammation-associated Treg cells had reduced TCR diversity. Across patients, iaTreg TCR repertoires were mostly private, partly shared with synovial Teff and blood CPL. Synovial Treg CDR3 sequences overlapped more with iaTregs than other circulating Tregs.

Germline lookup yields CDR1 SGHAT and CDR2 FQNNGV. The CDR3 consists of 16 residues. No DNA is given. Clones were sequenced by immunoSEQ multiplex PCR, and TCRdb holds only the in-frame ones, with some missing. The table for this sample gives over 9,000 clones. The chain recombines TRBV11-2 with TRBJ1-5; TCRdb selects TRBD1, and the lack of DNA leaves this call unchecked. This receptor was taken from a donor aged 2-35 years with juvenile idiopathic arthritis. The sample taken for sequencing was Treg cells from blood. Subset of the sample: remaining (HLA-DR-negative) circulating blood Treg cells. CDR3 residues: CASSLGTGGFNQPQHF.